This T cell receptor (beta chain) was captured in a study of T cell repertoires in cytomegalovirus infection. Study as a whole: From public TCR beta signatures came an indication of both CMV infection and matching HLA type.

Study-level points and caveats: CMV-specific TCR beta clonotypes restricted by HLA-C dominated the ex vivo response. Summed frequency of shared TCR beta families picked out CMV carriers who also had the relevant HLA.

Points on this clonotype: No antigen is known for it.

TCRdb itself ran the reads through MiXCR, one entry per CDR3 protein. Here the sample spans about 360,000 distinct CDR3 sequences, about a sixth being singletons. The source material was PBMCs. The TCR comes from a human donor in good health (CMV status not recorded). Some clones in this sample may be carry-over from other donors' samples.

The chain's CDR3 is CASSLANRYNEQFF. The CDR3 bases are TGTGCCAGCAGCCTAGCGAACCGGTACAATGAGCAGTTCTTC. V usage is TRBV6-2 or TRBV6-3 and J usage is TRBJ2-1; a possible D gene is TRBD2 (6 bases). The CDR3 length is 14 residues. The germline V and J ends were trimmed by 6 bases and 4 bases, with 13 bases remaining between them. Germline loops: CDR1 MNHEY, CDR2 SVGEGT.